This T cell receptor beta chain emerged from a study of T cells in Graves' hyperthyroidism and ophthalmopathy. What was amplified from RNA transcripts were TCR beta CDR3 regions. First-round RT-PCR with HTBI primers amplified the TCR CDR3 region. One entry per CDR3 protein results from TCRdb running MiXCR on the multiplex PCR reads. The sample comprises 210,000 or so distinct CDR3 sequences, roughly 17% of which are singletons, and under 65% rests with the top ten. Germline lookup yields CDR1 MNHNS and CDR2 SASEGT. The V end was cut by 6 bases, the J end by 2 bases, with 18 bases between. The CDR3 contains 16 residues. Only a few counts were recorded for this clonotype.

The V and J genes are TRBV6-1 and TRBJ2-3, with D possibly being TRBD1 (7 bases). The sequence was obtained from a man aged 50-60 years with Graves' hyperthyroidism. Sequenced material: blood. The CDR3 region has the DNA TGTGCCAGCAGGCCCCGACAGGGACTCTACACAGATACGCAGTATTTT. This sequence encodes CASRPRQGLYTDTQYF.